This entry lists 21 T cell receptor beta chains sequenced from one sample in a study of control samples from healthy donors and cancer patients (dated by TCRdb to about 2020). Library generation was performed with the immunoSEQ multiplex PCR assay. Sourced from immuneACCESS, this table was stored by TCRdb with only in-frame sequences that have V and J called. A share of the clones is absent; for the studies checked, an unresolved V gene accounts for under half, and the remainder has no known explanation. The table for this sample lists over 100,000 clones; over 85% of them were counted only once. In total, the top ten clones hold around 6% of the sample. Sequenced: blood. These receptors were collected from a man younger than 30 in good health.

The CDR3: CARSYRQGNQPQHF. CDR3 sequence (DNA): TGTGCCAGAAGCTACCGACAGGGCAATCAGCCCCAGCATTTT. The chain employs TRBV7-5 and TRBJ1-5; the table's D call of TRBD1 was not tested on the DNA. TRBV7-5 is tagged as a pseudogene. The CDR3 has 14 amino acids.

The chain recombines TRBV20-1 with TRBJ2-3; 9 positions agree with TRBD2. The CDR3 contains 15 residues. Germline-derived CDR1 and CDR2 are DFQATT and SNEGSKA (reference sequence). After removal of 3 bases from V and 2 bases from J, the junction contained 6 bases not matched to a gene. CDR3 in DNA: TGCAGTGCTAGTTGGCGCGGGGGGGTCACAGATACGCAGTATTTT. Translation gives CSASWRGGVTDTQYF.

This chain links TRBV19 with TRBJ2-2, with unresolved D. In germline, CDR1 is LNHDA, CDR2 SQIVND (reference sequence). The CDR3 spans 14 residues. Trimming cost V 4 bases and J 6 bases, with 12 bases left between them. The CDR3: CASSTGGPAGELFF. The CDR3 nucleotides read TGTGCCAGTAGTACCGGTGGGCCGGCCGGGGAGCTGTTTTTT.

The rearrangement uses TRBV4-2 and TRBJ1-5, with D possibly being TRBD1 (5 bases). Germline V gene lookup returns CDR1 LGHNA and CDR2 YNFKEQ. V dropped 4 bases and J dropped 0 bases, with 22 bases sitting between them. The CDR3 sequence is 19 residues long. The CDR3 loop is CASSPALPGTDYSNQPQHF. The CDR3, as DNA: TGTGCCAGCAGCCCTGCCCTTCCCGGGACGGATTATAGCAATCAGCCCCAGCATTTT.

J is TRBJ2-3 and V is TRBV12-3 or TRBV12-4; D gene uncertain. The ends were cut back, 4 bases at V and 2 bases at J, with 7 bases in the middle. The CDR3 consists of 13 residues. CDR3: CASSSWVTDTQYF. The CDR3 coding sequence is TGTGCCAGCAGTTCCTGGGTCACAGATACGCAGTATTTT.

The chain combines TRBV24-1 with TRBJ1-5; weak D call: TRBD1 (6 bases). V dropped 2 bases and J dropped 0 bases, with 10 bases sitting between them. Germline loops: CDR1 KGHDR, CDR2 SFDVKD. The CDR3 is 16 amino acids. CDR3: CATSDSGADSNQPQHF. The CDR3 DNA sequence: TGTGCCACCAGTGATTCGGGGGCTGATAGCAATCAGCCCCAGCATTTT.

The chain links TRBV6-5 to TRBJ1-2, with D possibly being TRBD1 (5 bases). The germline V and J ends were trimmed by 5 bases and 4 bases, with 11 bases remaining between them. The CDR3 sequence is 13 residues long. Germline V CDR1 and CDR2: MNHEY, SVGAGI. CDR3: CASSPDSVYGYTF. CDR3 in DNA: TGTGCCAGCAGTCCCGACAGCGTCTATGGCTACACCTTC.

This clone was observed a handful of times. This chain joins TRBV5-4 and TRBJ1-6; 8 positions agree with TRBD1. This CDR3 has 15 residues. V lost 2 bases and J lost 5; bases outside the gene matches: 3. From germline, CDR1 is SGHNT and CDR2 YYREEE (reference sequence). This CDR3 reads CASSLYRGDNSPLHF. The CDR3 coding sequence is TGTGCCAGCAGCTTATACAGGGGGGATAATTCACCCCTCCACTTT.

This chain joins TRBV7-3 and TRBJ2-4; D is perhaps TRBD1 (6 bases). Per the germline V gene, CDR1 is SGHTA and CDR2 is FQGTGA. V lost 4 bases, J lost 1 base, and 11 bases lay in between. The CDR3 loop spans 15 amino acids. The CDR3 bases are TGTGCCAGCAGCTCTTCCCAGGGGGCCAAAAACATTCAGTACTTC. Amino acid sequence: CASSSSQGAKNIQYF.

This clone counts as medium-sized. The rearrangement links TRBV5-1 to TRBJ1-4; 8 nucleotides line up with TRBD1. Germline V gene sequence: CDR1 SGHRS, CDR2 YFSETQ. J lost 7 bases, V lost 4 bases, and 9 bases had no gene match. The CDR3 contains 15 residues. CDR3 region: CASSTMGQAFEKLFF. CDR3 coding DNA: TGCGCCAGCAGCACGATGGGACAGGCCTTTGAAAAACTGTTTTTT.

This sequence joins TRBV6-5 and TRBJ1-4; 7 nucleotides line up with TRBD1. The CDR3 runs 15 residues. Trimming cost V 5 bases and J 1 base; bases outside gene matches: 4. The V gene's germline CDR1 is MNHEY and CDR2 SVGAGI. CDR3 loop: CASSPSGGTNEKLFF. CDR3 sequence (DNA): TGTGCCAGCAGTCCTTCAGGGGGAACTAATGAAAAACTGTTTTTT.

This clone came up once. The V and J genes are TRBV13 and TRBJ2-7; tentative D call: TRBD2 (7 bases). Germline V gene sequence: CDR1 PRHDT, CDR2 FYEKMQ (reference sequence). Between the trimmed V and J ends, which lost 0 bases and 3 bases, there was a span of 21 bases. The CDR3 length is 18 residues. The CDR3, as DNA: TGTGCCAGCAGCTTAGGCCTAATGGCGGGGGCCTCCGTCTACGAGCAGTACTTC. Translating it yields CASSLGLMAGASVYEQYF.

J is TRBJ1-5 and V is TRBV9, with 8 nucleotides matching TRBD1. The germline V gene has CDR1 SGDLS and CDR2 YYNGEE. Trimming cost V 3 bases and J 4 bases; bases outside gene matches: 6. The CDR3 sequence is 15 residues long. CDR3 DNA: TGTGCCAGCAGCGGAGGGACAGGCGTTAATCAGCCCCAGCATTTT. This translates into CASSGGTGVNQPQHF. Complete variable domain (other parts from reference TRBV9 and TRBJ1-5): DSGVTQTPKHLITATGQRVTLRCSPRSGDLSVYWYQQSLDQGLQFLIQYYNGEERAKGNILERFSAQQFPDLHSELNLSSLELGDSALYFCASSGGTGVNQPQHFGDGTRLSIL.

There are many counts of this clone. The chain has TRBV5-1 and TRBJ1-1; D perhaps matches TRBD1 (6 bases). Between the trimmed V and J ends, which lost 0 bases and 4 bases, there was a span of 16 bases. CDR3 length: 16 residues. Looked up from germline, CDR1 is SGHRS and CDR2 is YFSETQ. DNA for the CDR3: TGCGCCAGCAGCTTGGGATCGGGAGGGGGGGGCACTGAAGCTTTCTTT. Translated: CASSLGSGGGGTEAFF.

The chain combines TRBV19 with TRBJ2-7; TRBD1 might be the D (6 bases). There are 15 residues in the CDR3. The V and J ends lost 1 base and 2 bases respectively, with 12 bases between them. Germline CDR1 reads LNHDA; CDR2 reads SQIVND (reference sequence). The CDR3 reads CASSIGTGITYEQYF. CDR3 DNA: TGTGCCAGTAGTATAGGAACAGGGATTACCTACGAGCAGTACTTC.

Only one count was recorded for this clone. The J gene is TRBJ1-1, the V gene TRBV19; 8 bases are shared with TRBD1. This CDR3 contains 14 residues. V shed 5 bases, J shed 5 bases, and the junction held 7 bases outside the gene matches. Germline V CDR1 and CDR2: LNHDA, SQIVND (reference sequence). In DNA, the CDR3 is TGTGCCAGTAGTGTGGACAGGGAAAAAACTGAAGCTTTCTTT. Its translation is CASSVDREKTEAFF.

This clone was recorded once. Other DNA sequences from this sample encode an identical CDR3 as well. The genes are TRBV6-5 and TRBJ2-2; D call uncertain. The CDR3 sequence is 12 residues long. The germline V and J ends were trimmed by 5 bases and 2 bases, with 3 bases remaining between them. From germline, CDR1 is MNHEY and CDR2 SVGAGI. The CDR3 bases are TGTGCCAGCAGTAGAAACACCGGGGAGCTGTTTTTT. Protein: CASSRNTGELFF.

The chain carries TRBV5-1 and TRBJ2-7; 10 nucleotides match TRBD2. This CDR3 has 14 residues. Looked up from germline, CDR1 is SGHRS and CDR2 is YFSETQ. After removal of 5 bases from V and 7 bases from J, the junction contained 9 bases not matched to a gene. DNA of the CDR3: TGCGCCAGCAGTGGAGCGGGGGGGCCGGGAGAGCAGTACTTC. Residues: CASSGAGGPGEQYF.

The chain is built from TRBV21-1 and TRBJ2-2. TRBV21-1 is designated a pseudogene. There are 14 residues in the CDR3. The DNA for the CDR3 is TGTGCCAGCAGCATGTCCCGACCGACCGGGGAGCTGTTTTTT. Translation gives CASSMSRPTGELFF.

The chain links TRBV2 to TRBJ1-3; TRBD1 agrees at 7 bases. V was pared by 7 bases and J by 0 bases, with 12 bases of the junction left unmatched. The CDR3 has 17 residues. CDR1 is SNHLY, CDR2 FYNNEI, per germline. CDR3: CASMGQSLLNSGNTIYF. The DNA of the CDR3 is TGTGCCAGCATGGGACAGTCCCTGTTGAACTCTGGAAACACCATATATTTT.

The J gene is TRBJ1-1, the V gene TRBV6-5; no reliable D call. This CDR3 has 14 residues. The ends were cut back, 2 bases at V and 4 bases at J, with 11 bases in the middle. The germline V gene encodes CDR1 MNHEY and CDR2 SVGAGI. Written as DNA, the CDR3 is TGTGCCAGCAGTTACGGAAGGGATGGCACTGAAGCTTTCTTT. Its translation is CASSYGRDGTEAFF.